The rows below give T cell receptor beta chains drawn from one sample of a study of blood T cell repertoires in COVID-19. Clones were sequenced by immunoSEQ multiplex PCR, and TCRdb holds only the in-frame ones, with some missing. The sample contains about 300,000 clones, 85% of which appear only once. Sequenced material: PBMCs or T cells enriched from blood (not recorded which). Receptor source: a woman aged 30 to 39 who had been exposed to COVID-19. Each CDR3 is given with its conserved first and last residue. D genes are given only for firm matches. Not all rows give a size; the values are once, few, many and, for expanded clones, a class.

abundance	v_gene	j_gene	d_gene	CDR3aa	CDR3nt
-	TRBV18	TRBJ1-6	-	CASSPTGQTNSPLHF	TGTGCCAGCTCACCGACAGGACAGACCAATTCACCCCTCCACTTT
-	TRBV29-1	TRBJ1-2	TRBD1	CSVEDRRTGYNYGYTF	TGCAGCGTTGAAGATCGACGGACAGGATATAACTATGGCTACACCTTC
-	TRBV7-2	TRBJ2-1	TRBD2	CASSSRVTSGADEQFF	TGTGCCAGCAGCTCCAGGGTTACTAGCGGGGCTGATGAGCAGTTCTTC
-	TRBV30	TRBJ1-2	-	CAWSADWRGYTF	TGTGCCTGGAGTGCAGACTGGAGGGGCTACACCTTC
-	TRBV10-3	TRBJ1-1	-	CAISVAPMNTEAFF	TGTGCCATCAGTGTCGCCCCTATGAACACTGAAGCTTTCTTT
-	TRBV4-1	TRBJ2-7	-	CASSQEAISYEQYF	TGCGCCAGCAGCCAAGAAGCTATATCCTACGAGCAGTACTTC
-	TRBV4-1	TRBJ2-1	TRBD2	CASSQGGIGAGGFNNEQFF	TGCGCCAGCAGCCAAGGTGGGATAGGAGCGGGGGGTTTTAACAATGAGCAGTTCTTC
once	TRBV11-2	TRBJ2-3	TRBD2	CASSTKLAGGTDTQYF	TGTGCCAGCAGCACGAAACTAGCGGGTGGAACAGATACGCAGTATTTT
-	TRBV7-9	TRBJ1-4	TRBD1	CASSLALQGAREKLFF	TGTGCCAGCAGCTTAGCGCTACAGGGGGCGCGCGAAAAACTGTTTTTT
-	TRBV19	TRBJ1-1	TRBD1	CASSTNRGLNTFF	TGTGCCAGTAGTACTAACAGGGGCCTCAACACTTTCTTT
-	TRBV5-8	TRBJ2-1	TRBD1	CASSSGTGVYNEQFF	TGTGCCAGCAGCTCCGGGACAGGAGTATACAATGAGCAGTTCTTC
-	TRBV2	TRBJ2-1	TRBD2	CASRAERGGNNEQFF	TGTGCCAGCAGGGCGGAGCGGGGAGGGAACAATGAGCAGTTCTTC
-	TRBV7-3	TRBJ1-6	TRBD1	CASSKDRGGNSPLHF	TGTGCCAGCAGCAAGGACAGGGGAGGCAATTCACCCCTCCACTTT
once	TRBV30	TRBJ1-1	TRBD1	CAGLRDREAFF	TGTGCCGGACTAAGGGACAGGGAAGCTTTCTTT
-	TRBV11-3	TRBJ2-3	TRBD1	CASSLSRTGGDTQYF	TGTGCCAGCAGCTTATCGAGGACAGGGGGAGATACGCAGTATTTT
-	TRBV5-1	TRBJ2-2	TRBD1	CASSLASGGAFTGELFF	TGCGCCAGCAGCTTGGCTTCAGGGGGCGCCTTCACCGGGGAGCTGTTTTTT
-	TRBV4-3	TRBJ2-2	-	CASSQEHTGVNTGELFF	TGCGCCAGCAGCCAAGAGCATACGGGGGTGAACACCGGGGAGCTGTTTTTT
-	TRBV5-1	TRBJ2-7	-	CASSLPLGDSEQYF	TGCGCCAGCAGCTTACCTTTGGGAGACTCCGAGCAGTACTTC
-	TRBV2	TRBJ2-2	TRBD2	CASNPGLAGNTGELFF	TGTGCCAGCAATCCGGGACTAGCGGGAAACACCGGGGAGCTGTTTTTT
-	TRBV4-1	TRBJ1-2	-	CASSQGGNRDYGYTF	TGCGCCAGCAGCCAAGGGGGAAACAGGGACTATGGCTACACCTTC
-	TRBV12-3/TRBV12-4	TRBJ1-1	-	CASSFGQSTEAFF	TGTGCCAGCAGTTTTGGACAGAGCACTGAAGCTTTCTTT
few	TRBV6-5	TRBJ2-7	-	CASSYSHGGYYEQYF	TGTGCCAGCAGTTACTCTCACGGGGGATACTACGAGCAGTACTTC
-	TRBV5-8	TRBJ1-2	-	CASSPDQGRGYTF	TGTGCCAGCAGCCCGGATCAGGGGCGAGGCTACACCTTC
-	TRBV28	TRBJ2-3	TRBD1	CASRSTGTDTQYF	TGTGCCAGCAGGTCGACAGGGACAGATACGCAGTATTTT
-	TRBV2	TRBJ1-4	TRBD1	CASSGGQGAEKLFF	TGTGCCAGCAGCGGGGGACAGGGGGCTGAAAAACTGTTTTTT
-	TRBV14	TRBJ2-7	-	CASSPGAGYSYEQYF	TGTGCCAGCAGCCCAGGGGCAGGGTACTCCTACGAGCAGTACTTC
-	TRBV4-2	TRBJ2-5	TRBD2	CASSQGRRTSGRGETQYF	TGTGCCAGCAGCCAAGGCCGACGGACTAGCGGGAGGGGAGAGACCCAGTACTTC
-	TRBV28	TRBJ2-5	-	CASRAGQPETQYF	TGTGCCAGCAGAGCCGGACAGCCAGAGACCCAGTACTTC
once	TRBV19	TRBJ1-1	TRBD1	CASSSRTGVNPEAFF	TGTGCCAGTAGTTCCAGAACAGGGGTGAACCCTGAAGCTTTCTTT
-	TRBV11-2	TRBJ1-6	-	CASSYRIISSSYNSPLHF	TGTGCCAGCAGCTACAGGATTATTAGCAGCTCCTATAATTCACCCCTCCACTTT
-	TRBV6-2/TRBV6-3	TRBJ2-7	TRBD2	CASIPAGTYEQYF	TGTGCCAGCATCCCAGCGGGGACCTACGAGCAGTACTTC
once	TRBV28	TRBJ2-3	-	CASSLAGRGWDTQYF	TGTGCCAGCAGTTTGGCGGGGCGAGGGTGGGATACGCAGTATTTT
-	TRBV5-1	TRBJ1-1	-	CASSPGLTDEAFF	TGCGCCAGCAGCCCCGGCCTTACAGACGAAGCTTTCTTT
-	TRBV3-1/TRBV3-2	TRBJ2-7	-	CASSHDLRDKSTYEQYF	TGTGCCAGCAGCCACGATCTACGGGACAAATCTACCTACGAGCAGTACTTC
-	TRBV6-4	TRBJ2-7	TRBD2	CASSEASGASYEQYF	TGTGCCAGCAGTGAAGCTAGCGGGGCCTCCTACGAGCAGTACTTC
-	TRBV24-1	TRBJ1-5	-	CATSDSGQPQHF	TGTGCCACCAGTGATTCCGGTCAGCCCCAGCATTTT
few	TRBV14	TRBJ2-2	-	CASSHKATHGELFF	TGTGCCAGCAGCCATAAAGCTACGCACGGGGAGCTGTTTTTT
-	TRBV6-5	TRBJ1-5	-	CASTPAQGKPQHF	TGTGCCAGCACCCCGGCTCAGGGAAAGCCCCAGCATTTT
-	TRBV24-1	TRBJ2-1	TRBD1	CATRETGGDEQFF	TGTGCCACCAGAGAGACAGGGGGCGATGAGCAGTTCTTC
-	TRBV24-1	TRBJ2-1	-	CATSLLANEQFF	TGTGCCACCAGTCTCCTAGCGAATGAGCAGTTCTTC
once	TRBV6-2/TRBV6-3	TRBJ2-1	TRBD2	CASSYSGPGGPSEQFF	TGTGCCAGCAGTTACTCTGGGCCGGGGGGGCCGAGTGAGCAGTTCTTC
-	TRBV3-1/TRBV3-2	TRBJ1-4	TRBD1	CASSQGQGLLNEKLFF	TGTGCCAGCAGCCAAGGACAGGGGCTCCTCAATGAAAAACTGTTTTTT
-	TRBV28	TRBJ2-7	-	CASSSVTYEQYF	TGTGCCAGCAGTTCGGTGACCTACGAGCAGTACTTC
once	TRBV7-8	TRBJ1-5	-	CASSLVRQDNQPQHF	TGTGCCAGCAGCTTAGTACGGCAGGACAATCAGCCCCAGCATTTT